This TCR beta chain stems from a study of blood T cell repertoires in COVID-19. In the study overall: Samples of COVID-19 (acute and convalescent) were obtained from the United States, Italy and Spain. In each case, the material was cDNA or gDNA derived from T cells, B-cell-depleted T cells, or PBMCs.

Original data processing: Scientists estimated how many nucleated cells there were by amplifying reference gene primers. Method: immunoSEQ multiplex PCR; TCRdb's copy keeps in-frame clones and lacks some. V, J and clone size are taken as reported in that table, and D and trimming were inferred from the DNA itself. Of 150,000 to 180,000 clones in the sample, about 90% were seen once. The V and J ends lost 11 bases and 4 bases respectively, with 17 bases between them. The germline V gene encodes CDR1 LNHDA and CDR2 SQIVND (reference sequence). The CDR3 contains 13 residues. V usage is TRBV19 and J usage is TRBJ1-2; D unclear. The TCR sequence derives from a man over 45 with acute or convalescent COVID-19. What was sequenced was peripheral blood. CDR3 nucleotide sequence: TGTGCCTGCCGGGTCCCGGGAGGCTATGGCTACACCTTC. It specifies CACRVPGGYGYTF.